The 27 T cell receptor beta chains in this list originate from one sample, sequenced in a study of cytomegalovirus exposure and HLA in healthy donors. A multiplex PCR was run with 60 Vbeta primers and 13 Jbeta primers. Method: immunoSEQ multiplex PCR; TCRdb's copy keeps in-frame clones and lacks some. This sample has under 200,000 clones, with around 80% found just once. Sequences were obtained from PBMCs. The receptors shown here come from a woman between 18 and 29 years old in good health and CMV-seronegative.

This rearrangement joins TRBV6-6 to TRBJ2-1; perhaps TRBD2 as D (6 bases). V lost 2 bases to trimming and J lost 3 bases, with 8 bases between them. There are 14 residues in the CDR3. Germline V lookup: CDR1 MNHNY, CDR2 SVGAGI (reference sequence). The DNA of the CDR3 is TGTGCCAGCAGTTACCGGGAGAACTACAATGAGCAGTTCTTC. Translated: CASSYRENYNEQFF.

This clone appeared a single time. The chain carries TRBV29-1 and TRBJ2-5, with D possibly being TRBD1 (5 bases). Germline-derived CDR1 and CDR2 are SQVTM and ANQGSEA. CDR3 size: 16 residues. The ends were cut back, 3 bases at V and 4 bases at J, with 21 bases in the middle. CDR3 coding DNA: TGCAGCGTTGACCCTCCCGAGGCAGGGTTCGTAGAGACCCAGTACTTC. Its translation is CSVDPPEAGFVETQYF.

This clone was seen just once. The germline gene is not matched at one end of the junction; a read error may be the cause. The chain links TRBV19 to TRBJ1-1; unclear D gene. Germline V lookup: CDR1 LNHDA, CDR2 SQIVND (reference sequence). The CDR3 totals 14 residues. The CDR3 here is CASRIDGRNTEAFF. The CDR3 bases are TGTGCCAGTAGGATAGACGGGAGGAACACTGAAGCTTTCTTT.

On this clone itself: A junction end diverges from the germline sequence, so it may reflect a read error. The J gene is TRBJ2-7, the V gene TRBV7-8; D gene ambiguous. This CDR3 spans 14 amino acids. Looked up from germline, CDR1 is SGHVS and CDR2 is FQNEAQ. The CDR3 coding sequence is TGTGCCAGCAGCTTTGAAAGCGCCGGCTACAAGCAGTACTTC. It translates to CASSFESAGYKQYF.

As DNA, the CDR3 is TGTGCCAGCTCACCACCGGCTAGCGGGAGGGAACGCACCGGGGAGCTGTTTTTT. This gives the protein CASSPPASGRERTGELFF. This rearrangement joins TRBV18 to TRBJ2-2; 12 nucleotides agree with TRBD2. The J segment lost 4 bases and the V segment lost 0 bases, leaving 6 bases of the junction unmatched. The CDR3 is made up of 18 amino acids. In germline, CDR1 is KGHSH, CDR2 LQKENI.

The rearrangement joins TRBV27 to TRBJ1-5; 7 nucleotides agree with TRBD1. This CDR3 spans 16 amino acids. CDR1 and CDR2 (germline): MNHEY, SMNVEV (reference sequence). The V gene end was trimmed by 8 bases and the J gene end by 0 bases; junction bases not matched to a gene: 10. The chain's CDR3 is CASPRTGENSNQPQHF. The DNA for the CDR3 is TGTGCCAGCCCTAGGACAGGAGAGAATAGCAATCAGCCCCAGCATTTT.

The chain uses TRBV16 and TRBJ1-3; 8 nucleotides agree with TRBD1. Germline V CDR1 and CDR2: KGHSY, FQNENV. The junction had 4 bases not matched to a gene; V was cut back by 0 bases and J by 3 bases. This CDR3 is 16 amino acids long. The CDR3 loop is CASSQSTGEFGNTIYF. The CDR3 DNA is TGTGCCAGCAGCCAATCGACAGGGGAGTTTGGAAACACCATATATTTT.

The V and J genes are TRBV28 and TRBJ1-2, with D tentatively TRBD1 (6 bases). CDR1 is MDHEN, CDR2 SYDVKM, per germline. Trimming stripped 6 bases from V and 3 bases from J, with 17 bases between. The CDR3 length is 15 residues. As DNA, the CDR3 is TGTGCCAGCAGCCAGGGACAATCCCTCGACTATGGCTACACCTTC. As protein: CASSQGQSLDYGYTF.

The chain uses TRBV27 and TRBJ2-7, with 7 positions matching TRBD1. The germline V gene has CDR1 MNHEY and CDR2 SMNVEV (reference sequence). The CDR3 runs 14 residues. Trimming cost V 5 bases and J 5 bases; bases outside gene matches: 9. CDR3 bases: TGTGCCAGCAGTGTTGGACAGGTGTCAAACGAGCAGTACTTC. Protein product: CASSVGQVSNEQYF.

This chain links TRBV28 with TRBJ2-3; TRBD2 matches 14 bases. The CDR3 sequence is 17 residues long. The germline V gene encodes CDR1 MDHEN and CDR2 SYDVKM. V dropped 2 bases and J dropped 6; count of bases not matched to a gene: 7. This chain's CDR3 is CASSLPFGLAGGDTQYF. CDR3 DNA sequence: TGTGCCAGCAGTTTACCCTTCGGACTAGCGGGAGGCGATACGCAGTATTTT.

The CDR3 region is CASSLWGTGGWETQYF. CDR3 coding DNA: TGTGCCAGCAGTTTATGGGGGACAGGGGGCTGGGAGACCCAGTACTTC. The rearrangement uses TRBV28 and TRBJ2-5, with TRBD1 matching over 12 bases. The CDR3 runs 16 residues. Germline V gene data show CDR1 as MDHEN and CDR2 as SYDVKM. J lost 5 bases, V lost 0 bases, and 4 bases had no gene match.

This chain uses TRBV7-8 with TRBJ2-5; D not resolved. Gene TRBJ2-7 matches the end of the DNA better, so the J call may be wrong. The CDR3 is 17 residues long. Germline-derived CDR1 and CDR2 are SGHVS and FQNEAQ. The DNA for the CDR3 is TGTGCCAGCAGCTTAGGGCCAGGTCAGGAAATGAGCTACGAGCAGTACTTC. It is translated as CASSLGPGQEMSYEQYF.

This clone was seen more than once but under ten times. The chain links TRBV5-6 to TRBJ2-7, with D hard to call. Looked up from germline, CDR1 is SGHDT and CDR2 is YYEEEE. Trimming took 1 base from V and 5 from J, leaving 10 bases between them. The CDR3 length is 13 residues. Here the CDR3 reads CASSLFQVDEQYV. The DNA for the CDR3 is TGTGCCAGCAGCTTGTTTCAGGTTGACGAGCAGTACGTC.

Turning to this clone: The sample contains more than one DNA sequence encoding this CDR3. CDR3 sequence reads: CASSPSGGTEAFF. For the CDR3, the DNA is TGTGCCAGCTCACCATCCGGCGGCACTGAAGCTTTCTTT. The V and J genes are TRBV18 and TRBJ1-1; D call uncertain. The CDR3 is 13 residues long. With 2 bases removed from V and 4 bases from J, the gap between germline ends came to 8 bases. Germline CDR1 reads KGHSH; CDR2 reads LQKENI.

The V and J genes are TRBV29-1 and TRBJ2-7; possible D gene TRBD1, 5 bases. This CDR3 is 12 amino acids long. Germline loops: CDR1 SQVTM, CDR2 ANQGSEA. The V and J ends lost 1 base and 6 bases respectively, with 10 bases between them. In DNA form, the CDR3 reads TGCAGCGTTGAAGGGATTGGGGCCGAGCAGTACTTC. This encodes CSVEGIGAEQYF.

V gene TRBV29-1 combines with J gene TRBJ1-2, with 7 bases fitting TRBD1. J was trimmed by 13 bases and V by 3 bases; bases with no gene match: 14. Germline-derived CDR1 and CDR2 are SQVTM and ANQGSEA. The CDR3 is 13 amino acids. The CDR3 loop reads CSVETGFPADCTF. The CDR3 DNA reads as TGCAGCGTTGAGACAGGGTTTCCAGCTGATTGCACCTTC.

V usage is TRBV6-5 and J usage is TRBJ1-1; 9 bases fit TRBD1. The J segment lost 5 bases and the V segment lost 6 bases, leaving 10 bases of the junction unmatched. There are 15 residues in the CDR3. The germline CDR1 and CDR2 sequences are MNHEY and SVGAGI. This CDR3 is CASSPTGGPRTEAFF. CDR3 nucleotides: TGTGCCAGCAGCCCAACAGGGGGCCCCAGGACTGAAGCTTTCTTT.

The sample holds one count of this clone. This sequence joins TRBV11-2 and TRBJ2-7, with D perhaps TRBD1 (6 bases). V gave up 6 bases and J gave up 3 bases, with 27 bases separating them. The CDR3 runs 18 residues. The germline CDR1 and CDR2 sequences are SGHAT and FQNNGV. CDR3: CASSRSRDTTFRFYEQYV. In DNA form, the CDR3 reads TGTGCCAGCAGTCGAAGCCGGGACACCACCTTCCGATTCTACGAGCAGTACGTC.

This clone was picked up a small number of times. The V call is TRBV6-1, the J call TRBJ1-1; TRBD1 is a possible D gene (6 bases). V lost 4 bases, J lost 3 bases, and 15 bases lay in between. The CDR3 runs 15 residues. The germline gives CDR1 MNHNS, CDR2 SASEGT. This chain's CDR3 is CASSVKWTADTEAFF. Written as DNA, the CDR3 is TGTGCCAGCAGTGTAAAATGGACAGCCGACACTGAAGCTTTCTTT.

The V and J genes are TRBV13 and TRBJ2-1; 12 bases are a match to TRBD1. The CDR3 is 16 amino acids. The ends lost 3 bases at V and 8 bases at J; junction bases unmatched: 8. Per the germline V gene, CDR1 is PRHDT and CDR2 is FYEKMQ (reference sequence). The CDR3 region is CASSLGPGQGAYEQFF. The CDR3 DNA is TGTGCCAGCAGCTTGGGACCGGGACAGGGGGCATATGAGCAGTTCTTC.

The gene calls are TRBV28 and TRBJ2-2; D possibly corresponds to TRBD2 (6 bases). The CDR3 runs 16 residues. Germline CDR1 is MDHEN and CDR2 is SYDVKM. With 1 base removed from V and 4 bases from J, the gap between germline ends came to 13 bases. In nucleotides, the CDR3 is TGTGCCAGCAGTTTATTGGCGGAGGGGAGCACCGGGGAGCTGTTTTTT. The encoded protein is CASSLLAEGSTGELFF.

The chain recombines TRBV28 with TRBJ2-7, with 11 bases identical to TRBD1. V shed 6 bases and J 3 bases; nucleotides not matched to a gene: 7. Germline loops: CDR1 MDHEN, CDR2 SYDVKM. CDR3 length: 15 residues. CDR3 region: CASRSPGTGGYEQYF. CDR3 in DNA: TGTGCCAGCAGATCCCCCGGGACAGGGGGCTACGAGCAGTACTTC. The whole variable domain, filled in from reference TRBV28 and TRBJ2-7, reads DVKVTQSSRYLVKRTGEKVFLECVQDMDHENMFWYRQDPGLGLRLIYFSYDVKMKEKGDIPEGYSVSREKKERFSLILESASTNQTSMYLCASRSPGTGGYEQYFGPGTRLTVT.

V gene TRBV9 combines with J gene TRBJ2-4; 13 bases map to TRBD2. Germline V CDR1 and CDR2: SGDLS, YYNGEE. J gave up 7 bases and V 3 bases, and 7 bases lay outside the gene matches. The CDR3 loop spans 16 amino acids. CDR3 coding DNA: TGTGCCAGCAGCGAATCCGGGACTAGCGGGAATAACATTCAGTACTTC. Amino acids: CASSESGTSGNNIQYF.

The chain employs TRBV19 and TRBJ1-2, with D uncertain. The CDR3 contains 15 residues. Trimming pared 7 bases from V and 0 bases from J, leaving 15 bases between. In germline, CDR1 is LNHDA, CDR2 SQIVND (reference sequence). The CDR3 nucleotides are TGTGCCAGTACACGGAGGGTTGAAGCTAACTATGGCTACACCTTC. Protein sequence: CASTRRVEANYGYTF.

The chain joins TRBV10-2 to TRBJ1-2, with D tentatively TRBD1 (6 bases). V was pared by 8 bases and J by 6 bases, with 10 bases between. The germline gives CDR1 WSHSY, CDR2 SAAADI. The CDR3 runs to 11 residues. The DNA of the CDR3 is TGCGCCAGCGCACAGGGTGATGGCTACACCTTC. It specifies CASAQGDGYTF.

In its sample, this clone was seen once. The chain employs TRBV30 and TRBJ2-7; D is possibly TRBD1 (6 bases). This CDR3 is 14 amino acids long. Deletions cut 2 bases from V and 5 bases from J, with 16 bases between. Germline values: CDR1 GTSNPN, CDR2 SVGIG (reference sequence). The CDR3 bases are TGTGCCTGGAGTACTGGCAGGGGAAACGACGAGCAGTACTTC. It specifies CAWSTGRGNDEQYF.

V is TRBV11-3 and J is TRBJ2-1; TRBD1 aligns across 8 bases. The germline CDR1 and CDR2 sequences are SGHNT and YENEEA. With V trimmed by 3 bases and J by 6 bases, 13 bases remained unmatched. The CDR3 is 17 amino acids. The CDR3 reads CASSFGPRDRRTNEQFF. The CDR3, as DNA: TGTGCCAGCAGCTTTGGCCCTCGGGACAGGCGTACCAATGAGCAGTTCTTC.